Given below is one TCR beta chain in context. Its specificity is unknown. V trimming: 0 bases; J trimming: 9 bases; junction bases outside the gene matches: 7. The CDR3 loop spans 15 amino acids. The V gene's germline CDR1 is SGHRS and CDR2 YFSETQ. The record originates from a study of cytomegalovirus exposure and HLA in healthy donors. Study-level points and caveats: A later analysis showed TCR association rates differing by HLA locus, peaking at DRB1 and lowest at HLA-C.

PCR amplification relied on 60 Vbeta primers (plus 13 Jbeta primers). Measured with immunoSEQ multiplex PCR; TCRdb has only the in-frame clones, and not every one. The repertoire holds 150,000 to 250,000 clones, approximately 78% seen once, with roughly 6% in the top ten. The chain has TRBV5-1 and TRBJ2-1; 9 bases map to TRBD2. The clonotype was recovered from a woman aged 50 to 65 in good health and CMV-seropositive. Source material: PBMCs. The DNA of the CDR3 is TGCGCCAGCAGCTTGGAGAAGCGGGAGGTGGGTGAGCAGTTCTTC. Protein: CASSLEKREVGEQFF.